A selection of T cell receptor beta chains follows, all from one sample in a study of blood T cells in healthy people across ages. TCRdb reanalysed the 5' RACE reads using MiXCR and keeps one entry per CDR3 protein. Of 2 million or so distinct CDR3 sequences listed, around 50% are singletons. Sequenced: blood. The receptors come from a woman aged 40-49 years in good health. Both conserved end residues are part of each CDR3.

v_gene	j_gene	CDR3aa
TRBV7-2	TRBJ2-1	CASSFTLGTGNLGEQFF
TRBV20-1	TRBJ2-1	CSARPLLAGVNEQFF
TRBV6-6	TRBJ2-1	CASSYRGSHEQFF
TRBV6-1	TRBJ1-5	CASTPGSFNQPQHF
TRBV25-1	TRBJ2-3	CASSARTGATDTQYF
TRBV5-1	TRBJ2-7	CASSLPTGDYEQYF
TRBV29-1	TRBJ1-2	CSSREGNYGYTF
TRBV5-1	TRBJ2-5	CASSLDEAGVQETQYF
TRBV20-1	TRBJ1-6	CSARDRQGSPSSYNSPLHF
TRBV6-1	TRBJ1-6	CASSEFPSPLHF
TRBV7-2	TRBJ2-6	CASSYRPAGANVLTF
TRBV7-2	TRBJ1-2	CASSPRGLGYGYTF
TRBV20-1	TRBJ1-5	CSAREGRGYSNQPQHF
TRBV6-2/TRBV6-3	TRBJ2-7	CASSLNVGLVLSYEQYF
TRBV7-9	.	CASSPRGLTYEQYF
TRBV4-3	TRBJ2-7	CASSQDLSGKGLLYEQYF
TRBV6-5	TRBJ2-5	CASSSPSGGTQTQYF
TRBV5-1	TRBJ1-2	CASSSSGLRGYTF
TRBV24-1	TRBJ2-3	CATGPTGGSRTDTQYF
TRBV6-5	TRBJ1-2	CASSYSVGEAYGYTF
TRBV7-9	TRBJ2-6	CAGSSHSGPGANVLTF
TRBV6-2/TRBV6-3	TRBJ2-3	CASSYDAGGPTDTQYF
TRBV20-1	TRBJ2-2	CSARFGAGLNTGELFF
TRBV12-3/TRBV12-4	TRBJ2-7	CASSFAGRSYEQYF
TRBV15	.	CATSRVSTGQETQYF
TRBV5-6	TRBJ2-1	CASSVGAEGPGPYNEQFF
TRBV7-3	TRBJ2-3	CASSPLSSGITDTQYF
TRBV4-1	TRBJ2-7	CASRHGTGTYEQYF
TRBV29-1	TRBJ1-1	CSVVRTEAFF
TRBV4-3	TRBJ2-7	CASSTIRAGNTEQYF
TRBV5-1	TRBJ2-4	CASSGMAGGPKNIQYF
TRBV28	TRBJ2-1	CASSRQGARNEQFF
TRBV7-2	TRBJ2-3	CASSETTSPGAQYF
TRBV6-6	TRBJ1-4	CASSDDALEKLFF
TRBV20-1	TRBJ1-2	CSAGQAYSRGYTF
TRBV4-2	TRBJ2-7	CASSQDQQGTTYEQYF
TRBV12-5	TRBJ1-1	CASGWGTTKAFF
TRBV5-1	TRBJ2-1	CASSPTSGGAWEQFF
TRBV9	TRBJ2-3	CASSVAGGSTDTQYF